These 32 T cell receptor beta chains were all obtained from the same sample, sequenced in a study of blood T cell repertoires in COVID-19. Clones were read by immunoSEQ multiplex PCR, and TCRdb kept only the in-frame ones, dropping some. Seen here are around 260,000 clones, roughly 86% observed once, and the top ten hold over 7.5%. The sample taken for sequencing was peripheral blood. The source of these receptors is a man between 35 and 55 years old who had recovered from COVID-19.

This clone was seen just once. This sequence joins TRBV3-1 (or the pseudogene TRBV3-2) and TRBJ2-7, with D unclear. This CDR3 region has 15 residues. Trimming stripped 0 bases from V and 5 bases from J, with 14 bases between. Germline V gives CDR1 LGHDT, CDR2 YNNKEL (reference sequence). The CDR3 DNA follows: TGTGCCAGCAGCCAAGATCTCGTGACAAAGGACGAGCAGTACTTC. It codes for CASSQDLVTKDEQYF.

V is TRBV19 and J is TRBJ2-3; D is possibly TRBD1 (5 bases). The CDR3 extends over 15 amino acids. Per germline, CDR1 LNHDA and CDR2 SQIVND (reference sequence). Trimming took off 0 bases at V and 1 base at J, with 8 bases between the two ends. The CDR3 DNA is TGTGCCAGTAGTATAGAAAGGGGCCGCACAGATACGCAGTATTTT. It encodes CASSIERGRTDTQYF.

This clone occurred a few times. This chain connects TRBV6-5 to TRBJ2-5, with TRBD2 matching over 12 bases. V shed 6 bases and J 1 base; nucleotides not matched to a gene: 3. The germline V gene has CDR1 MNHEY and CDR2 SVGAGI. This CDR3 has 15 residues. CDR3 bases: TGTGCCAGCAGGACTAGCGGGGGAACCCAAGAGACCCAGTACTTC. This sequence encodes CASRTSGGTQETQYF.

This clone showed up just once. The rearrangement uses TRBV5-1 and TRBJ2-5; 8 bases are a match to TRBD2. J was trimmed by 4 bases and V by 4 bases; bases with no gene match: 9. The CDR3 loop spans 15 amino acids. The germline gives CDR1 SGHRS, CDR2 YFSETQ. CDR3 in amino acids: CASSMTGTSIETQYF. DNA of the CDR3: TGCGCCAGCAGCATGACCGGGACTAGTATAGAGACCCAGTACTTC.

This chain links TRBV3-1 (or the pseudogene TRBV3-2) with TRBJ2-3; 7 bases are a match to TRBD1. J lost 1 base, V lost 0 bases, and 7 bases had no gene match. In germline, CDR1 is LGHDT, CDR2 YNNKEL (reference sequence). The CDR3 has 17 amino acids. The CDR3 here is CASSQDSGGWGTDTQYF. CDR3 sequence (DNA): TGTGCCAGCAGCCAAGACTCAGGGGGATGGGGCACAGATACGCAGTATTTT.

This clone occurred a few times. This rearrangement joins TRBV27 to TRBJ1-2; D may be TRBD1 (6 bases). The CDR3 has 15 residues. Germline V gene sequence: CDR1 MNHEY, CDR2 SMNVEV (reference sequence). V lost 6 bases to trimming and J lost 4 bases, with 18 bases between them. This CDR3 reads CASRSMWGRVYGYTF. CDR3 DNA: TGTGCCAGCAGGAGCATGTGGGGGCGAGTCTATGGCTACACCTTC.

The chain carries TRBV5-4 and TRBJ1-2, with a tentative D call TRBD1 (5 bases). The germline V gene has CDR1 SGHNT and CDR2 YYREEE (reference sequence). This CDR3 comprises 13 residues. Trimming removed 0 bases at V and 6 bases at J, with 9 bases between. CDR3 nucleotides: TGTGCCAGCAGCTTGGCGGGGGGTGATGGCTACACCTTC. Amino acids: CASSLAGGDGYTF.

V gene TRBV7-2 combines with J gene TRBJ1-6, with D possibly TRBD1 on 6 matching bases. Germline CDR1 reads SGHTA; CDR2 reads FQGNSA. CDR3 size: 19 residues. Trimming shortened V by 5 bases and J by 6 bases, and 26 bases separated the two germline ends. Here the CDR3 DNA reads TGTGCCAGCAGCCTTTGGTCCACAGGGTCGGGTGGTTCTAATTCACCCCTCCACTTT. Translation gives CASSLWSTGSGGSNSPLHF.

This rearrangement joins TRBV19 to TRBJ1-5; 7 bases agree with TRBD1. CDR3 size: 16 residues. Trimming took 4 bases from V and 6 from J; bases not matched to a gene: 12. Germline V lookup: CDR1 LNHDA, CDR2 SQIVND (reference sequence). CDR3 DNA: TGTGCCAGTAGTAGGCAGACAGGGCCTATATCTCAGCCCCAGCATTTT. It codes for CASSRQTGPISQPQHF.

The chain is built from TRBV19 and TRBJ2-2; perhaps TRBD2 as D (5 bases). The CDR3 loop spans 15 amino acids. The germline V gene has CDR1 LNHDA and CDR2 SQIVND (reference sequence). Trimming took off 5 bases at V and 2 bases at J, with 12 bases between the two ends. CDR3 DNA sequence: TGTGCCAGTAGTCCTCGGGAATTAAACACCGGGGAGCTGTTTTTT. Translation gives CASSPRELNTGELFF.

J is TRBJ2-1 and V is TRBV5-1; 7 positions match TRBD1. Germline V gives CDR1 SGHRS, CDR2 YFSETQ. There are 15 residues in the CDR3. Germline trimming cut 1 base from V and 2 bases from J; bases unmatched to any gene: 3. The CDR3 region is CASSLFGTAYNEQFF. CDR3 nucleotides: TGCGCCAGCAGCTTGTTTGGGACAGCCTACAATGAGCAGTTCTTC.

This chain uses TRBV11-2 with TRBJ1-2; tentatively, D is TRBD1 (5 bases). V lost 3 bases and J lost 7, with 21 bases in between. This CDR3 is built from 16 residues. Germline V gene sequence: CDR1 SGHAT, CDR2 FQNNGV. The CDR3 here is CASSLDPRGTQGGYTF. Written as DNA, the CDR3 is TGTGCCAGCAGCTTGGACCCCCGAGGCACCCAGGGTGGCTACACCTTC.

The chain recombines TRBV19 with TRBJ2-3; the D is unclear. This CDR3 is built from 13 residues. V was trimmed by 5 bases and J by 3 bases, leaving 9 bases between them. The germline V gene has CDR1 LNHDA and CDR2 SQIVND (reference sequence). CDR3 in amino acids: CASSATETDTQYF. CDR3 nucleotide sequence: TGTGCCAGTAGTGCTACAGAGACAGATACGCAGTATTTT. The complete variable domain, with remaining parts taken from reference TRBV19 and TRBJ2-3, reads DGGITQSPKYLFRKEGQNVTLSCEQNLNHDAMYWYRQDPGQGLRLIYYSQIVNDFQKGDIAEGYSVSREKKESFPLTVTSAQKNPTAFYLCASSATETDTQYFGPGTRLTVL.

V gene TRBV27 combines with J gene TRBJ2-1; weak D call: TRBD1 (5 bases). The CDR3 extends over 14 amino acids. The germline V and J ends were trimmed by 5 bases and 4 bases, with 12 bases remaining between them. Germline CDR1 is MNHEY and CDR2 is SMNVEV (reference sequence). The CDR3, as DNA: TGTGCCAGCAGTCCAAGGACACTATACAATGAGCAGTTCTTC. It is translated as CASSPRTLYNEQFF.

V usage is TRBV5-1 and J usage is TRBJ1-1, with a weak D call TRBD1 (6 bases). Trimming took 1 base from V and 3 from J, leaving 10 bases between them. CDR1 is SGHRS, CDR2 YFSETQ, per germline. The CDR3 runs 14 residues. CDR3 region: CASSLTGSHTEAFF. CDR3 DNA sequence: TGCGCCAGCAGCTTGACAGGGTCTCACACTGAAGCTTTCTTT.

This chain joins TRBV10-3 and TRBJ1-1; D is unclear. The CDR3 extends over 14 amino acids. Germline values: CDR1 ENHRY, CDR2 SYGVKD. Between the trimmed V and J ends, which lost 3 bases and 5 bases, there was a span of 13 bases. CDR3 coding DNA: TGTGCCATCAGTGAAGATCGGGGAAGTACTGAAGCTTTCTTT. This gives the protein CAISEDRGSTEAFF.

This chain links TRBV7-9 with TRBJ2-1; 10 bases are shared with TRBD2. Per germline, CDR1 SEHNR and CDR2 FQNEAQ (reference sequence). The ends lost 5 bases at V and 0 bases at J; junction bases unmatched: 4. The CDR3 is made up of 16 amino acids. CDR3: CASSPSGRSSYNEQFF. In DNA, the CDR3 is TGTGCCAGCAGCCCTAGCGGGAGAAGCTCCTACAATGAGCAGTTCTTC.

This clone was observed a few times. The J gene is TRBJ2-3, the V gene TRBV4-3; TRBD2 agrees at 8 bases. The CDR3 sequence is 15 residues long. The J segment lost 5 bases and the V segment lost 0 bases, leaving 4 bases of the junction unmatched. Germline values: CDR1 LGHNA, CDR2 YSLEER. The CDR3 DNA reads TGCGCCAGCAGCCAAGAGGTAGCGGGGTTAGATACGCAGTATTTT. Translated, it gives CASSQEVAGLDTQYF.

This clone was seen a few times. The chain is built from TRBV6-6 and TRBJ1-6; weak D call: TRBD1 (6 bases). Trimming removed 0 bases at V and 7 bases at J, with 13 bases between. Germline V gene lookup returns CDR1 MNHNY and CDR2 SVGAGI (reference sequence). This CDR3 has 16 residues. The CDR3 DNA is TGTGCCAGCAGTTACTCGCCCAGGGGCCCAAATTCACCCCTCCACTTT. Protein product: CASSYSPRGPNSPLHF.

The rearrangement uses TRBV7-6 and TRBJ2-1; D is uncertain. Per germline, CDR1 SGHVS and CDR2 FNYEAQ. This CDR3 region has 13 residues. V dropped 4 bases and J dropped 6 bases, with 10 bases sitting between them. CDR3 nucleotides: TGTGCCAGCAGCTCTACTACCATCAATGAGCAGTTCTTC. Encoded protein: CASSSTTINEQFF.

This rearrangement joins TRBV7-3 to TRBJ2-1; TRBD1 is a possible D gene (5 bases). Germline V gene lookup returns CDR1 SGHTA and CDR2 FQGTGA. Trimming removed 3 bases at V and 7 bases at J, with 7 bases between. The CDR3 sequence is 12 residues long. CDR3: CASSLKGNEQFF. In DNA form, the CDR3 reads TGTGCCAGCAGCTTGAAGGGGAATGAGCAGTTCTTC. The full variable domain, rest sourced from reference TRBV7-3 and TRBJ2-1, is GAGVSQTPSNKVTEKGKYVELRCDPISGHTALYWYRQSLGQGPEFLIYFQGTGAADDSGLPNDRFFAVRPEGSVSTLKIQRTERGDSAVYLCASSLKGNEQFFGPGTRLTVL.

The chain employs TRBV20-1 and TRBJ2-5, with 8 nucleotides matching TRBD2. Germline-derived CDR1 and CDR2 are DFQATT and SNEGSKA (reference sequence). This CDR3 is built from 11 residues. After removal of 6 bases from V and 4 bases from J, the junction contained 1 base not matched to a gene. CDR3 amino acids: CSAAGVETQYF. The DNA for the CDR3 is TGCAGTGCAGCGGGAGTAGAGACCCAGTACTTC.

The chain carries TRBV11-2 and TRBJ1-1; D is unclear. V shed 0 bases and J shed 9 bases, with 8 bases lying between them. This CDR3 is built from 12 residues. Germline V gene sequence: CDR1 SGHAT, CDR2 FQNNGV. This CDR3 is CASSLDGLKAFF. The CDR3 nucleotides are TGTGCCAGCAGCTTAGACGGACTGAAAGCTTTCTTT.

This sequence joins TRBV12-3 or TRBV12-4 and TRBJ1-1, with a possible D match to TRBD1 (6 bases). Trimming stripped 7 bases from V and 4 bases from J, with 13 bases between. The CDR3 totals 13 residues. The CDR3: CASNWGGRTEAFF. CDR3 in DNA: TGTGCCAGCAACTGGGGGGGGCGCACTGAAGCTTTCTTT.

The gene calls are TRBV27 and TRBJ2-4; D may be TRBD1 (5 bases). The ends were cut back, 5 bases at V and 4 bases at J, with 24 bases in the middle. Germline V gives CDR1 MNHEY, CDR2 SMNVEV (reference sequence). There are 18 residues in the CDR3. CDR3 sequence: CASSRLTGPPTHKNIQYF. CDR3 nucleotides: TGTGCCAGCAGTCGCCTAACAGGCCCCCCTACCCATAAAAACATTCAGTACTTC.

The chain is built from TRBV6-6 and TRBJ1-1; maybe TRBD1 (6 bases). The V end lost 2 bases, the J end lost 9 bases, and 7 bases lay between the germline ends. Germline values: CDR1 MNHNY, CDR2 SVGAGI (reference sequence). The CDR3 covers 11 residues. The CDR3 DNA follows: TGTGCCAGCAGTTACCGGGACAAAGCTTTCTTT. As protein: CASSYRDKAFF.

V usage is TRBV27 and J usage is TRBJ2-3, with no clear D. The V end lost 9 bases, the J end lost 2 bases, and 15 bases lay between the germline ends. The CDR3 spans 14 residues. Germline V gene data show CDR1 as MNHEY and CDR2 as SMNVEV (reference sequence). For the CDR3, the DNA is TGTGCCAGTCCTATCGTCCCCCCCACAGATACGCAGTATTTT. This encodes CASPIVPPTDTQYF.

This rearrangement joins TRBV7-2 to TRBJ1-3; D is uncertain. CDR1 and CDR2 from the germline V gene are SGHTA and FQGNSA. The V end lost 3 bases, the J end lost 8 bases, and 14 bases lay between the germline ends. This CDR3 is built from 14 residues. This chain's CDR3 is CASSFGGPPDTIYF. The DNA of the CDR3 is TGTGCCAGCAGCTTTGGAGGGCCCCCGGACACCATATATTTT.

This chain uses TRBV5-1 with TRBJ1-3; 7 bases align to TRBD1. Per germline, CDR1 SGHRS and CDR2 YFSETQ. This CDR3 contains 15 residues. The junction had 4 bases not matched to a gene; V was cut back by 4 bases and J by 0 bases. CDR3 sequence (DNA): TGCGCCAGCAGCCCTACAGGGGCCTCTGGAAACACCATATATTTT. It yields the protein CASSPTGASGNTIYF.

The chain employs TRBV5-6 and TRBJ1-1, with D unresolved. The CDR3 consists of 14 residues. Germline V gives CDR1 SGHDT, CDR2 YYEEEE. Trimming took off 0 bases at V and 5 bases at J, with 11 bases between the two ends. CDR3 sequence: CASSLVTRVTEAFF. CDR3 sequence (DNA): TGTGCCAGCAGCTTGGTGACGCGGGTTACTGAAGCTTTCTTT.

The chain links TRBV28 to TRBJ1-1; D is unclear. Germline loops: CDR1 MDHEN, CDR2 SYDVKM. CDR3 length: 13 residues. Trimming stripped 6 bases from V and 6 bases from J, with 14 bases between. The CDR3 DNA sequence: TGTGCCAGCAGACTAGCCCAAAGGGCTGAAGCTTTCTTT. This translates into CASRLAQRAEAFF.

The CDR3 region is CASSYFPISGGRKFF. Here the CDR3 DNA reads TGTGCCAGCAGTTACTTCCCCATCTCAGGGGGCCGGAAGTTCTTC. The gene calls are TRBV6-2 or TRBV6-3 and TRBJ2-1, with TRBD1 matching over 8 bases. The V gene end was trimmed by 1 base and the J gene end by 14 bases; junction bases not matched to a gene: 13. The CDR3 loop spans 15 amino acids. Germline-derived CDR1 and CDR2 are MNHEY and SVGEGT.